Listed below are T cell receptor delta chains from one sample, sequenced in a study of gamma-delta T cells after stem cell transplantation. TCRdb redid the clone calls on the RT-PCR reads with CATT. The data hold over a thousand delta-chain clones, with over 2.5% observed a single time. Sequenced input: gamma-delta T cells. Receptors originate from a human donor. It is not recorded whose cells these are; they may come from a transplant donor. The CDR3 runs from the conserved cysteine through the conserved F or W. Each record gives: J gene, V gene, clone size, CDR3 protein. Clone size is given for some rows only: seen once, a few or many times, or a class if the clone is expanded.

j_call: TRDJ1; v_call: TRDV2; clone_size: large; cdr3_aa: CACDTVPPTFTGGSDTDKLIF
j_call: TRDJ1; v_call: TRDV2; clone_size: large; cdr3_aa: CACDTVLSQTNTDKLIF
j_call: TRDJ1; v_call: TRDV2; clone_size: large; cdr3_aa: CACDSLWGIRPTDKLIF
j_call: TRDJ1; v_call: TRDV2; clone_size: .; cdr3_aa: CACDTLSETGGSDKLIF
j_call: TRDJ1; v_call: TRDV2; clone_size: hyperexpanded; cdr3_aa: CACDTLLGDTKDTDKLIF
j_call: TRDJ3; v_call: TRDV2; clone_size: large; cdr3_aa: CACDPVMDTGGYVDTRQMFF
j_call: TRDJ1; v_call: TRDV1; clone_size: large; cdr3_aa: CALGEPTPSYDLPRGKLIF
j_call: TRDJ1; v_call: TRDV2; clone_size: large; cdr3_aa: CACDRLGDRETDKLIF
j_call: TRDJ3; v_call: TRDV2; clone_size: large; cdr3_aa: CACDSTGGSPGSWDTRQMFF
j_call: TRDJ3; v_call: TRDV2; clone_size: large; cdr3_aa: CACDSWGNDPWDTRQMFF
j_call: TRDJ2; v_call: TRDV2; clone_size: once; cdr3_aa: CACDKMGAGDTVTAQLFF
j_call: TRDJ3; v_call: TRDV2; clone_size: .; cdr3_aa: CACDTVGLLGDTAAPVSWDTRQMFF
j_call: TRDJ1; v_call: TRDV2; clone_size: .; cdr3_aa: CACDTLVGDTDKLIF
j_call: TRDJ1; v_call: TRDV2; clone_size: large; cdr3_aa: CACDRISHWGIVPQGGTDKLIF
j_call: TRDJ1; v_call: TRDV3; clone_size: medium-sized; cdr3_aa: CAFVSGLLGAYTDKLIF
j_call: TRDJ1; v_call: TRDV2; clone_size: few; cdr3_aa: CACDTVGGLGDTTDKLIF
j_call: TRDJ1; v_call: TRDV2; clone_size: few; cdr3_aa: CACFALGAADKLIF
j_call: TRDJ1; v_call: TRDV2; clone_size: few; cdr3_aa: CACDTAEAKYTDKLIF
j_call: TRDJ3; v_call: TRDV2; clone_size: large; cdr3_aa: CACDTLLGDASWDTRQMFF
j_call: TRDJ1; v_call: TRDV2; clone_size: few; cdr3_aa: CACDTVELGDTTDKLIF
j_call: TRDJ1; v_call: TRDV2; clone_size: .; cdr3_aa: CACVTVEAPSRSLGDDGRTDKLIF
j_call: TRDJ1; v_call: TRDV1; clone_size: medium-sized; cdr3_aa: CALGEYTYYVWGTVDKLIF
j_call: TRDJ1; v_call: TRDV2; clone_size: large; cdr3_aa: CACDTLSETGGSAKLIF
j_call: TRDJ1; v_call: TRDV2; clone_size: .; cdr3_aa: CACDALLGDTHTDKLIF
j_call: TRDJ1; v_call: TRDV2; clone_size: .; cdr3_aa: CACDIVGDTHTDKLIF
j_call: TRDJ1; v_call: TRDV2; clone_size: .; cdr3_aa: CACDTVELGDSSTDKLIF
j_call: TRDJ3; v_call: TRDV2; clone_size: .; cdr3_aa: CACVELGEYTRQMFF
j_call: TRDJ1; v_call: TRDV2; clone_size: medium-sized; cdr3_aa: CACDPVNLRGYTDKLIF
j_call: TRDJ1; v_call: TRDV2; clone_size: few; cdr3_aa: CACDPIIYRTGYADKLIF
j_call: TRDJ1; v_call: TRDV2; clone_size: large; cdr3_aa: CACDTVRLGDKYTDKLIF
j_call: TRDJ1; v_call: TRDV2; clone_size: hyperexpanded; cdr3_aa: CACDALLGDRMYTDKLIF
j_call: TRDJ1; v_call: TRDV2; clone_size: .; cdr3_aa: CACDTAGVMDKLIF
j_call: TRDJ1; v_call: TRDV3; clone_size: few; cdr3_aa: CALKPSRRLIF
j_call: TRDJ1; v_call: TRDV2; clone_size: large; cdr3_aa: CACDPVAGDNTAYTDKLIF
j_call: TRDJ2; v_call: TRDV2; clone_size: large; cdr3_aa: CACDTAELLGDVTAQLFF
j_call: TRDJ1; v_call: TRDV2; clone_size: large; cdr3_aa: CACDTVGLLATDKLIF
j_call: TRDJ1; v_call: TRDV2; clone_size: .; cdr3_aa: CACDTVEGDTRDTDKLIF
j_call: TRDJ1; v_call: TRDV2; clone_size: few; cdr3_aa: CACDRLGDTTDKLIF
j_call: TRDJ1; v_call: TRDV2; clone_size: large; cdr3_aa: CACDTLGDSGYTDKLIF
j_call: TRDJ3; v_call: TRDV2; clone_size: few; cdr3_aa: CACDTVGLLGDTLPSSWDTRQMFF
j_call: TRDJ1; v_call: TRDV2; clone_size: .; cdr3_aa: CACDGLPPTGVYTDKLIF
j_call: TRDJ1; v_call: TRDV1; clone_size: medium-sized; cdr3_aa: CALGESLHPGGSNTDKLIF
j_call: TRDJ1; v_call: TRDV2; clone_size: few; cdr3_aa: CACDRLGDTRYTDKLIF
j_call: TRDJ1; v_call: TRDV2; clone_size: .; cdr3_aa: CACDTLLAGGYGYTDKLIF
j_call: TRDJ1; v_call: TRDV2; clone_size: .; cdr3_aa: CACDVLGDTTDKLIF
j_call: TRDJ1; v_call: TRDV2; clone_size: few; cdr3_aa: CACDTIRGAYTHTDKPIF
j_call: TRDJ3; v_call: TRDV2; clone_size: hyperexpanded; cdr3_aa: CACDAVLGEYTRQMFF
j_call: TRDJ1; v_call: TRDV2; clone_size: large; cdr3_aa: CACDPVLGDTRDTDKLIF
j_call: TRDJ1; v_call: TRDV2; clone_size: .; cdr3_aa: CACDPMGDTQRGTDKLIF
j_call: TRDJ1; v_call: TRDV2; clone_size: .; cdr3_aa: CACDNLNLGDTDKLIF